This TCR beta chain is drawn from a study of molecular identifiers for immune sequencing clone quantification. V dropped 8 bases and J dropped 4 bases, with 21 bases sitting between them. In germline, CDR1 is MNHEY, CDR2 SVGEGT. The CDR3 contains 17 residues. MiXCR was run by TCRdb on the PCR reads, yielding one entry per CDR3 protein. The table has 550,000 to 750,000 distinct CDR3 sequences, 15% to 20% seen once. The V call is TRBV6-2 or TRBV6-3, the J call TRBJ1-6; weak D call: TRBD1 (6 bases). The receptor comes from a human donor in good health. Some libraries in this study had Jurkat cell RNA spiked in. The specimen was naive CD8+ T cells from blood, with Jurkat cell RNA spiked in. As for subset: FACS-sorted CD8+CD4-CCR7+CD45RA+ naive T cells. The CDR3 loop reads CASCTAEDRHYNSPLHF. DNA of the CDR3: TGTGCCAGCTGTACAGCCGAGGACAGACATTATAATTCACCCCTCCACTTT.